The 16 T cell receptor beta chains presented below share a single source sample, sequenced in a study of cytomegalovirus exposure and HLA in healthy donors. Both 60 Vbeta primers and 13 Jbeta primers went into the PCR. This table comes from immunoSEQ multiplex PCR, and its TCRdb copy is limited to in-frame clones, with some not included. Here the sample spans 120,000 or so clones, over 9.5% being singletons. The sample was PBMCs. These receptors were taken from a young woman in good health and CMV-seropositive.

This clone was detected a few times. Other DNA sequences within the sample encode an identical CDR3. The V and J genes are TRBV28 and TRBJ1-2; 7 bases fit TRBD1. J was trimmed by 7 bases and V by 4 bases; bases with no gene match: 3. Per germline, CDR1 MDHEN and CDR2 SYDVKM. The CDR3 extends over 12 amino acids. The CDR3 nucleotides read TGTGCCAGCAGTTCAGGGGGAATTGGCTACACCTTC. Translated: CASSSGGIGYTF.

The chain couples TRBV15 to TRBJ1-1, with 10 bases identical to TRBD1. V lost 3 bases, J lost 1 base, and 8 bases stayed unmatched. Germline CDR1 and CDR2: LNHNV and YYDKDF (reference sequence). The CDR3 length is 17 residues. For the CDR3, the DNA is TGTGCCACCAGCAGCCGGGACAGGGGTTCGGGGAACACTGAAGCTTTCTTT. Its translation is CATSSRDRGSGNTEAFF.

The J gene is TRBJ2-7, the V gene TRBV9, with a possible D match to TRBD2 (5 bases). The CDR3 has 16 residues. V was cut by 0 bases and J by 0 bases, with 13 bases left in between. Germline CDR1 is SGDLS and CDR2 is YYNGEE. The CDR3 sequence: CASSVDPGLVSYEQYF. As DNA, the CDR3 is TGTGCCAGCAGCGTAGACCCCGGACTCGTCTCCTACGAGCAGTACTTC.

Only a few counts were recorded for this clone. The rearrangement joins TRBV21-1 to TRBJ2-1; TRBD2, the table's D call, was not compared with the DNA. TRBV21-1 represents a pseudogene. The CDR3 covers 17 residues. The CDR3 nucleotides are TGTGCCAGCAGCAAAGGGGAAGACCCGGGACTAGCCAATGAGCAGTTCTTC. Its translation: CASSKGEDPGLANEQFF.

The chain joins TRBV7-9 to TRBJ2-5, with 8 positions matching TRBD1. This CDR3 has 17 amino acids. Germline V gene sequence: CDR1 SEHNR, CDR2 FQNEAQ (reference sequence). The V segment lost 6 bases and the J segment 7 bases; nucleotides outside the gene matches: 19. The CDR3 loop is CASRPRDQGAVMRTQYF. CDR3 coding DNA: TGTGCCAGCAGACCCCGTGACCAGGGGGCTGTGATGAGGACCCAGTACTTC.

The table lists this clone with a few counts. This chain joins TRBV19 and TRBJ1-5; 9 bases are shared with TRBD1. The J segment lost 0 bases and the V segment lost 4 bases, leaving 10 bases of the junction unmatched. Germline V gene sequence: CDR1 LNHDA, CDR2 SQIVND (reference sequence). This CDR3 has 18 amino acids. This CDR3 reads CASSTDRGSFFSNQPQHF. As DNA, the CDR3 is TGTGCCAGTAGTACGGACAGGGGCTCCTTCTTTAGCAATCAGCCCCAGCATTTT.

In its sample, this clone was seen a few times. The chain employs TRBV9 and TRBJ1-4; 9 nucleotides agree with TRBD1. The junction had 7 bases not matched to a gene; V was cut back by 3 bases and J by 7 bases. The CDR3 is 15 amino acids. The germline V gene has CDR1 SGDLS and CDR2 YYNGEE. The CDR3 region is CASSAWTGEGEKLFF. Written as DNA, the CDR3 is TGTGCCAGCAGCGCCTGGACAGGGGAGGGTGAAAAACTGTTTTTT. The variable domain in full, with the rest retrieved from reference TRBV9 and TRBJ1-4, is DSGVTQTPKHLITATGQRVTLRCSPRSGDLSVYWYQQSLDQGLQFLIQYYNGEERAKGNILERFSAQQFPDLHSELNLSSLELGDSALYFCASSAWTGEGEKLFFGSGTQLSVL.

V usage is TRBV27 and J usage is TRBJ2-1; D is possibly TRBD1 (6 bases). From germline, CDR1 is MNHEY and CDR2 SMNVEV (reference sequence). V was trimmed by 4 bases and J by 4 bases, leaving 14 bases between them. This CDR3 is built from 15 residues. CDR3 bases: TGTGCCAGCAGTTCCCGGACAGATGGGTACAATGAGCAGTTCTTC. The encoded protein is CASSSRTDGYNEQFF.

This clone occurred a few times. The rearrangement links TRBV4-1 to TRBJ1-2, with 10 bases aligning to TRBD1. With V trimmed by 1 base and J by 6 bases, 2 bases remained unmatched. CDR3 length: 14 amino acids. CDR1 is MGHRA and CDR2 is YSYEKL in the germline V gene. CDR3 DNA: TGCGCCAGCAGCCAAGGACAGGGGGCGAATGGCTACACCTTC. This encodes CASSQGQGANGYTF.

CDR3 bases: TGTGCTAGTGGCCCCCTCCAGACTGCTTCGTTGGATCCCCAGTACTTC. It yields the protein CASGPLQTASLDPQYF. The chain combines TRBV12-5 with TRBJ2-5; no firm D call. Looked up from germline, CDR1 is LGHNT and CDR2 is FRNRAP. V dropped 6 bases and J dropped 9 bases, with 26 bases sitting between them. The CDR3 runs to 16 residues.

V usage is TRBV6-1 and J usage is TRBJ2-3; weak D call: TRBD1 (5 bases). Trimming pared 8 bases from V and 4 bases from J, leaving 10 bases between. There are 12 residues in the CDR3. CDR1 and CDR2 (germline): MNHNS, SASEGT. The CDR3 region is CASAKGADTQYF. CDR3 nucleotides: TGTGCCAGCGCGAAAGGGGCAGATACGCAGTATTTT.

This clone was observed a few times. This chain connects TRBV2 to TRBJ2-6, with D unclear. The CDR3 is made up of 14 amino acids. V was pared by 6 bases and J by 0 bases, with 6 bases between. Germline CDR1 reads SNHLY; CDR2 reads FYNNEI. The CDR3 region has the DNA TGTGCCAGCAGCCTAGACTCTGGGGCCAACGTCCTGACTTTC. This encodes CASSLDSGANVLTF.

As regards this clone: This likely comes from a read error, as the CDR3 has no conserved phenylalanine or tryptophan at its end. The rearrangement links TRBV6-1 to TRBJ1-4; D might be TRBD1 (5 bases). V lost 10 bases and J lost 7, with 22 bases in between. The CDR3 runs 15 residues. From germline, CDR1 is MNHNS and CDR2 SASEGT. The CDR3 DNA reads TGTGCCACCCGTCTACAGGACCCCGGGAGTGAAAAACTGTTTGTT. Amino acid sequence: CATRLQDPGSEKLFV.

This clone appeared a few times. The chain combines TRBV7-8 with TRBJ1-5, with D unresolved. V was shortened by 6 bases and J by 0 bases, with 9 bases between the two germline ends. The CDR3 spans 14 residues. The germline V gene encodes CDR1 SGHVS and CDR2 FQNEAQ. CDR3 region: CASREGISNQPQHF. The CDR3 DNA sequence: TGTGCCAGCAGAGAGGGTATTAGCAATCAGCCCCAGCATTTT.

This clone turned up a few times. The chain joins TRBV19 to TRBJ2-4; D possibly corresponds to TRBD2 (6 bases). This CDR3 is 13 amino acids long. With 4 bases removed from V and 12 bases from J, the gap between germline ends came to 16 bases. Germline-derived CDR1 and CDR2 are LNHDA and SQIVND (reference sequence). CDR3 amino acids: CASSKSPEGSQYF. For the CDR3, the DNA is TGTGCCAGTAGTAAGAGCCCGGAGGGTAGTCAGTACTTC.

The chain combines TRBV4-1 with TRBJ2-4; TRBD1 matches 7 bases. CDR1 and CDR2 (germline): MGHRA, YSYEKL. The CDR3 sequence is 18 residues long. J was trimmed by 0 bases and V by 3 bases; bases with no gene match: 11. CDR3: CASSQSLGQGEAKNIQYF. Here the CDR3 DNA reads TGCGCCAGCAGCCAGAGTTTGGGCCAGGGGGAAGCCAAAAACATTCAGTACTTC.